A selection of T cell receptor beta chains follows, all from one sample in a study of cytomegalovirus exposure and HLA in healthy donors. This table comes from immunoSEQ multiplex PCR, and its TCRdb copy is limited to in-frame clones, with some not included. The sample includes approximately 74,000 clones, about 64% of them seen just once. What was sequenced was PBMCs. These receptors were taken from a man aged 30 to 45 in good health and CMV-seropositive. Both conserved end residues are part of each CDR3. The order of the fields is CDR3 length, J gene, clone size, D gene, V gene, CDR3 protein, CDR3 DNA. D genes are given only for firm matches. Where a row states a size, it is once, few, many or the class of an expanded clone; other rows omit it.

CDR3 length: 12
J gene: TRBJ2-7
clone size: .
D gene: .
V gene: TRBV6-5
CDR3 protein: CASRRTQDEQYF
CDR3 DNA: TGTGCCAGCAGGAGAACTCAAGACGAGCAGTACTTC

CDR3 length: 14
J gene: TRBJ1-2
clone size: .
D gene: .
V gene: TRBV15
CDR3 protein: CATSRGEAGSGYTF
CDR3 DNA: TGTGCCACCAGCAGAGGGGAGGCAGGGTCTGGCTACACCTTC

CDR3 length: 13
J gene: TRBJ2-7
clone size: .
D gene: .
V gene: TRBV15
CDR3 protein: CATSAPPIYEQYF
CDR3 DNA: TGTGCCACCTCCGCCCCACCAATCTACGAGCAGTACTTC

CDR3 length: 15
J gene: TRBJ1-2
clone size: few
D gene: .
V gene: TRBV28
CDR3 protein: CASSPPDRSPYGYTF
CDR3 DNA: TGTGCCAGCAGCCCCCCCGACAGGTCGCCCTATGGCTACACCTTC

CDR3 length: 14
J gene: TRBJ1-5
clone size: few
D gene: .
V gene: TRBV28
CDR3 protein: CASSFSNLNQPQHF
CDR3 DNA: TGTGCCAGCAGTTTTAGCAATCTTAACCAGCCCCAGCATTTT

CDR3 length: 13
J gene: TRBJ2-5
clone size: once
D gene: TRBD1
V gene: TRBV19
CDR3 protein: CATSGQGRETQYF
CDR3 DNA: TGTGCCACCTCAGGACAGGGGAGAGAGACCCAGTACTTC

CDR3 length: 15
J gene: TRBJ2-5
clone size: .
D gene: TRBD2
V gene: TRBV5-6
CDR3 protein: CASSFGLAGQETQYF
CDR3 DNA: TGTGCCAGCAGCTTTGGACTAGCGGGACAAGAGACCCAGTACTTC

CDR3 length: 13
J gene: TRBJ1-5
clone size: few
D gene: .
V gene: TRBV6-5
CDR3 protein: CASSYSERQPQHF
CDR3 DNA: TGTGCCAGCAGTTACTCGGAGCGGCAGCCCCAGCATTTT

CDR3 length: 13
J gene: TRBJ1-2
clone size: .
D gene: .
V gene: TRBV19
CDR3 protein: CASSIDPLYGYTF
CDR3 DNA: TGTGCCAGTAGTATAGACCCCCTTTATGGCTACACCTTC

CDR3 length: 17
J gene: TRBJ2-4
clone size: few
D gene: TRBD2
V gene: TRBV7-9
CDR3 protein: CASSLEVGVAGKNIQYF
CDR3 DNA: TGTGCCAGCAGCTTAGAGGTCGGGGTAGCGGGCAAAAACATTCAGTACTTC

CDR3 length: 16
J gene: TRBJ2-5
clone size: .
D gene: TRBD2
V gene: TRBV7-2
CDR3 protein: CASSPTSGRVQETQYF
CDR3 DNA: TGTGCCAGCAGTCCTACTAGCGGGAGGGTGCAAGAGACCCAGTACTTC

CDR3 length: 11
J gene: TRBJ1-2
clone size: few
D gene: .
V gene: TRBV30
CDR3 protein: CAWTAGGGYTF
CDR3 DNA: TGTGCCTGGACAGCGGGTGGTGGCTACACCTTC

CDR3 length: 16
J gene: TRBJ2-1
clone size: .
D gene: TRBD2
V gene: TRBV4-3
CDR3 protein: CASSRGGSTSYNEQFF
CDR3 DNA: TGCGCCAGCTCAAGAGGCGGGAGTACGTCCTACAATGAGCAGTTCTTC

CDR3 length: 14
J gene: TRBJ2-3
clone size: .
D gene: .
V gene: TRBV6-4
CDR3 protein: CASSSGGDTDTQYF
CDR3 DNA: TGTGCCAGCAGTTCCGGAGGGGATACAGATACGCAGTATTTT

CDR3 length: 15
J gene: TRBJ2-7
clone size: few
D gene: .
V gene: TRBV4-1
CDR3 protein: CASSQDGGTSYEQYF
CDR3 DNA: TGCGCCAGCAGCCAAGACGGCGGGACCTCCTACGAGCAGTACTTC

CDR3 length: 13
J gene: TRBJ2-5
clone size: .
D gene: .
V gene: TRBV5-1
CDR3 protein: CASSSDIQETQYF
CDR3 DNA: TGCGCCAGCAGCTCGGACATACAAGAGACCCAGTACTTC

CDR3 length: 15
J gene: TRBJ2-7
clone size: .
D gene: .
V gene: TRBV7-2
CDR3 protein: CASTQDPSGSYEQYF
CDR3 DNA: TGTGCCAGCACCCAGGATCCTTCAGGGTCCTACGAGCAGTACTTC

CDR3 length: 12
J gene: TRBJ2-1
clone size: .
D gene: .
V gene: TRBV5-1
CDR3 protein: CASSSTYNEQFF
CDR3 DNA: TGCGCCAGCAGTTCCACCTACAATGAGCAGTTCTTC

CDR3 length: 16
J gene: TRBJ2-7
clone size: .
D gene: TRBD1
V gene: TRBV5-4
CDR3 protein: CASSHVRQGRINEQYF
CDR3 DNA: TGTGCCAGCAGCCACGTTCGACAGGGGCGAATTAACGAGCAGTACTTC

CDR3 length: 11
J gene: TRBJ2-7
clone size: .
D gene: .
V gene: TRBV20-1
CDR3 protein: CSARAQYEQYF
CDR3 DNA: TGCAGTGCTAGAGCACAGTACGAGCAGTACTTC

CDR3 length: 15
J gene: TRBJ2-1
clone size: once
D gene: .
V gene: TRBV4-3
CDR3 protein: CASSRLGGTYNEQFF
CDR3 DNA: TGCGCCAGCAGCCGCCTTGGCGGCACCTACAATGAGCAGTTCTTC

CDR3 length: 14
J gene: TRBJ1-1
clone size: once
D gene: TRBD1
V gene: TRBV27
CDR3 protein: CASSWDREDTEAFF
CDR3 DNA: TGTGCCAGCAGTTGGGACAGGGAGGACACTGAAGCTTTCTTT

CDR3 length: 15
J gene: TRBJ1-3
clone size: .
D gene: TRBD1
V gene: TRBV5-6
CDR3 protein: CASSSPTGDRNTIYF
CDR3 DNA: TGTGCCAGCAGCTCCCCGACAGGGGATAGAAACACCATATATTTT

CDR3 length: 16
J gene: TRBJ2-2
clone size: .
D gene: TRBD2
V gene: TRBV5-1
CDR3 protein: CASSFGLAGGTGELFF
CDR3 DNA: TGCGCCAGCAGCTTTGGCCTAGCGGGGGGCACCGGGGAGCTGTTTTTT

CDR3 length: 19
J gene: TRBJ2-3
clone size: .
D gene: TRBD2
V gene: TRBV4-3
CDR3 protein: CASSQDKGLAGGTTDTQYF
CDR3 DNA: TGCGCCAGCAGCCAAGATAAGGGACTAGCGGGAGGAACTACAGATACGCAGTATTTT

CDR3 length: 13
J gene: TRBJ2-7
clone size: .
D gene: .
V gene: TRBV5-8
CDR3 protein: CASSRGKRHEQYF
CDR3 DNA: TGTGCCAGCAGCCGGGGTAAACGCCACGAGCAGTACTTC

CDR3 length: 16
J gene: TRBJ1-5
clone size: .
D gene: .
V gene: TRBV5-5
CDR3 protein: CASSLGDQGGNQPQHF
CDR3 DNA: TGTGCCAGCAGCTTGGGCGACCAAGGAGGCAATCAGCCCCAGCATTTT